This paragraph covers one T cell receptor beta chain sequence. It lacks a known antigen. Qualities for individual bases were not recorded, and no much larger clone is one base off. According to the germline V gene, CDR1 reads SGHNT and CDR2 reads YENEEA. Reading from cysteine to phenylalanine, the CDR3 counts 14 amino acids. Of the read, only the CDR3 DNA is kept; its 42 bases are in frame from base 1. V gives up 1 base and J gives up 3 bases, and the segment between their germline ends measures 8 bases. The data were obtained in a study of shared clonotypes between healthy human individuals (TCRdb year 2020). Broadly, across the study: The cohort included three men and two women between 18 and 49 years of age. Per donor, three plates each were used for CD4 naive and CD4 memory, two for CD8 naive, and one for CD8 memory. The study deeply sequenced blood TCR repertoires of about five healthy adults to estimate repertoire size and the extent of clonotype sharing between individuals. To increase sequencing depth and limit assay-specific biases, different laboratories used diverse techniques to prepare libraries and sequence TCR repertoires. Between about 0.85 and 9.5 billion PBMCs per donor were obtained by leukapheresis. Overall study results and their limits: The small number of donors limited the genetic and exposure-history diversity represented. Larger estimated clonotype richness was generally found for naive subsets than for memory subsets. Compared with non-shared clonotypes, the clonotypes found in all four sorted-subset donors had higher generation probabilities. Pairwise subsampling led to the expectation that sequencing depth would affect the degree of clonotype sharing among donors. Across a few donors, around 5% of naive CD4, roughly 3.5% of naive CD8, 2.3% of memory CD4, and about 0.44% of memory CD8 clonotypes were shared. Only blood was sampled, and tissue TCR repertoires likely differ from those in blood. Rarefaction of sorted-subset datasets indicated incomplete sequencing despite the large sequencing depth.

Donors were healthy HIV-negative adults with no recently reported acute infections or vaccinations. All donors were Caucasian adults living in Nashville, Tennessee, USA. CD4+ T cells were enriched by magnetic negative selection, after which naive cells were positively selected on CD45RA and the negative fraction was taken as the memory subset. Blood was obtained by leukapheresis, after which PBMCs were separated by Ficoll-Histopaque density gradient centrifugation and cryopreserved in liquid nitrogen vapor phase. Analytical flow cytometry was used to check the purity and quantity of each magnetically sorted T cell population. From each sorted fraction, genomic DNA was isolated and quantified by UV absorbance on a Nanodrop 2000c. TCR CDR3 regions were amplified from genomic DNA by multiplex PCR using the deep immunoSEQ assay. Extracted genomic DNA from each cell subset was spread evenly across all wells of several immunoSEQ 96-well plates, with each plate serving as a replicate. For sorted subsets, each replicate PCR was loaded with roughly 190 ng genomic DNA, equivalent to 30,000 or so T cell genomes. Purified libraries were quantified with a Qubit 3.0 fluorometer, sized on a Bioanalyzer 2100, and re-quantified with the KAPA Library Quantification kit. Each immunoSEQ 96-well plate was sequenced on its own single-read 150-cycle Illumina NextSeq 550 flow cell. Per the original workflow: Because the immunoSEQ output held only junctional sequences and lacked quality scores, the filtering could not match the filtering applied to full-length reads. Sequences were annotated with PyIR, a Python wrapper for IgBLAST v1.9, using IMGT germline references to assign V/J genes and CDR3. Reads were removed for weak V/J assignments (E-value above 1e-6), missing CDR3, stop codons, out-of-frame junctions, or ambiguous translated residues. V3J clonotypes were defined by identical inferred V gene, J gene, and CDR3 amino acid sequence. Percentage overlap between repertoires was computed as shared unique clonotypes divided by the size of the smaller repertoire. RTK rarefaction, the Chao1 estimator, and Recon v2.1 estimates of unobserved clonotypes were used to assess repertoire richness. Generation probabilities were computed with OLGA for all TCRbeta clonotypes obtained by the gDNA method from several donors. As stored in TCRdb, this immuneACCESS dataset retains in-frame rearrangements with V and J assigned. A fraction of the clones does not appear; measured against another copy, unresolved V genes explain less than half of the discrepancy, and the remainder lacks a known reason. V, J and clone size were drawn from that table, and D and trimming were deduced from the DNA. The table for this sample lists 2.3 million or so clones; 80% to 95% of them were counted only once. 0.39% of the sample lies in the top ten.

The TCR comes from a man between 18 and 29 years old in good health. Some clones in this sample may be carry-over from other donors' samples. Recombination linked TRBV11-3 to TRBJ2-3; the D segment cannot be called with confidence. The sequenced sample consisted of naive CD4+ T cells from PBMCs. The meaning of the sample's cell subset or site label: CD45RA+ positively selected. The nucleotide sequence is given as TGTGCCAGCAGCTTAGGGTACACAACAGATACGCAGTATTTT. Its amino acids are CASSLGYTTDTQYF.